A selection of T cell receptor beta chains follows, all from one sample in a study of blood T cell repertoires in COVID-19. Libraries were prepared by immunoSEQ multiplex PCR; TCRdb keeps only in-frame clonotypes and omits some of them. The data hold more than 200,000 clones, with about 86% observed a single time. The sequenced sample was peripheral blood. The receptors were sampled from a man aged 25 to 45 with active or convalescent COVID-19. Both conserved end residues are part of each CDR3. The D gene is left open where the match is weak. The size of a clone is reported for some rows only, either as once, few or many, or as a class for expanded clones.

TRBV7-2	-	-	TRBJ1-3	CASSLHTAGSGNTIYF	TGTGCCAGCAGCTTACACACCGCGGGCTCTGGAAACACCATATATTTT
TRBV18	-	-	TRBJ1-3	CASSPGSPSSGNTIYF	TGTGCCAGCTCGCCGGGGTCCCCTAGCTCTGGAAACACCATATATTTT
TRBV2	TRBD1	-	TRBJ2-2	CASSVTGYTGELFF	TGTGCCAGCAGTGTGACAGGGTACACCGGGGAGCTGTTTTTT
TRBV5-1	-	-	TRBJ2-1	CASSNPGGNEQFF	TGCGCCAGCAGCAATCCAGGGGGGAATGAGCAGTTCTTC
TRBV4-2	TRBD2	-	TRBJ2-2	CASSLRTSGNTGELFF	TGTGCCAGCAGCCTCCGGACTAGCGGAAACACCGGGGAGCTGTTTTTT
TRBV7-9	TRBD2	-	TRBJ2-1	CASSQGLAGGFYNEQFF	TGTGCCAGCAGCCAGGGACTAGCGGGGGGTTTTTACAATGAGCAGTTCTTC
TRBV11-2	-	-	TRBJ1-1	CASSLVRGATNTEAFF	TGTGCCAGCAGCTTAGTGCGGGGCGCAACGAACACTGAAGCTTTCTTT
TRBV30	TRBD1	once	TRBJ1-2	CAWSFFGQGGSYGYTF	TGTGCCTGGAGTTTCTTCGGACAGGGAGGATCCTATGGCTACACCTTC
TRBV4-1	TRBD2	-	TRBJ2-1	CASSPNGLAGGNEQFF	TGCGCCAGCAGCCCGAACGGACTAGCGGGGGGCAATGAGCAGTTCTTC
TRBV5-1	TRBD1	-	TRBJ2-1	CASSRLTGGGEQFF	TGCGCCAGCAGCCGTCTTACAGGGGGTGGTGAGCAGTTCTTC
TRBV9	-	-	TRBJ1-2	CASSVVPGSYGYTF	TGTGCCAGCAGCGTAGTCCCAGGGTCCTATGGCTACACCTTC
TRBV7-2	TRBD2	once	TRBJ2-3	CASSLSGSGGGGWQYF	TGTGCCAGCAGCTTATCCGGATCGGGCGGGGGAGGATGGCAGTATTTT
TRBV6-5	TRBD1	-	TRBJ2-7	CASSTRTGAPLEQYF	TGTGCCAGCAGTACCCGGACAGGAGCCCCCTTGGAGCAGTACTTC
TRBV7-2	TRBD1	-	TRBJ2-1	CASSLVGTGAYNEQFF	TGTGCCAGCAGCTTAGTCGGGACAGGGGCCTACAATGAGCAGTTCTTC
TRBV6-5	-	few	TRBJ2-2	CASSRIASGELFF	TGTGCCAGCAGTAGAATAGCATCCGGGGAGCTGTTTTTT
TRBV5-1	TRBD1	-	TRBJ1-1	CASSFDSGQGMAFF	TGCGCCAGCAGCTTTGATTCGGGACAGGGGATGGCTTTCTTT
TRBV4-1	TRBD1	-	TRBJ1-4	CASSQEQGAVGKLFF	TGCGCCAGCAGCCAAGAACAGGGGGCTGTTGGAAAACTGTTTTTT
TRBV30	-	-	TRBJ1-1	CAWGFGGPEAFF	TGTGCCTGGGGGTTTGGAGGACCTGAAGCTTTCTTT
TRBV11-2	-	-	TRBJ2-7	CASSLDNYEQYF	TGTGCCAGCAGCTTGGACAACTACGAGCAGTACTTC
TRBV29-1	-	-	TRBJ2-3	CSVEEERAGSTDTQYF	TGCAGCGTTGAAGAAGAAAGAGCGGGCAGCACAGATACGCAGTATTTT
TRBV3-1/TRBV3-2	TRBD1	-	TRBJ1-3	CASSRDRGPLSSGNTIYF	TGTGCCAGCAGCCGAGACAGGGGTCCACTGAGCTCTGGAAACACCATATATTTT
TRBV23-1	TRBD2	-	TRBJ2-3	CASKRCGGEEDTQYF	TGCGCCAGCAAACGATGCGGGGGGGAGGAAGATACGCAGTATTTT
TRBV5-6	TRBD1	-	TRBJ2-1	CASTLGGASYNEQFF	TGTGCCAGCACCTTAGGGGGCGCCTCCTACAATGAGCAGTTCTTC
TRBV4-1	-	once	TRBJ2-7	CASSQDSSYEQYF	TGCGCCAGCAGCCAAGATAGCTCCTACGAGCAGTACTTC
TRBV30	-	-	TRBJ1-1	CAWSVGGEAFF	TGTGCCTGGAGTGTCGGCGGAGAAGCTTTCTTT
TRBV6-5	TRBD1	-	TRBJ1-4	CASSSSRGRGEKLFF	TGTGCCAGCAGTTCGAGCAGGGGGAGAGGTGAAAAACTGTTTTTT
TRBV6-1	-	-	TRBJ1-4	CASSDLAGNEKLFF	TGTGCCAGCAGTGATTTGGCAGGAAATGAAAAACTGTTTTTT
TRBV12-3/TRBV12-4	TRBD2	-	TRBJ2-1	CASSGDYHNEQFF	TGTGCCAGCAGTGGGGACTACCACAATGAGCAGTTCTTC
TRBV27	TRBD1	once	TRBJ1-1	CASSTGVGMNTEAFF	TGTGCCAGCAGTACAGGGGTTGGCATGAACACTGAAGCTTTCTTT
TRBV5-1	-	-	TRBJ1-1	CASSDISSMNTEAFF	TGCGCCAGCAGCGACATCAGTTCCATGAACACTGAAGCTTTCTTT
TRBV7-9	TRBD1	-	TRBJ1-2	CASSPGQGGYGYTF	TGTGCCAGCAGCCCGGGACAGGGTGGCTATGGCTACACCTTC
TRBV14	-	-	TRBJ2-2	CASSQVNTGELFF	TGTGCCAGCAGCCAAGTAAACACCGGGGAGCTGTTTTTT
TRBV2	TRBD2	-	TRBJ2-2	CASSDQRGDTGELFF	TGTGCCAGCAGTGACCAGCGGGGGGACACCGGGGAGCTGTTTTTT
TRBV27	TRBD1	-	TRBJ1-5	CASSIGDSYQPQHF	TGTGCCAGCAGCATCGGGGACAGTTATCAGCCCCAGCATTTT
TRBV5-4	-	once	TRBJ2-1	CASSLGTPVRVF	TGTGCCAGCAGCTTGGGGACGCCGGTGCGGGTCTTC
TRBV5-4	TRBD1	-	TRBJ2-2	CASTLEGQGFVTGELFF	TGTGCCAGCACACTTGAGGGACAGGGGTTCGTCACCGGGGAGCTGTTTTTT
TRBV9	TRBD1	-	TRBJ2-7	CASSVAGQGNEQYF	TGTGCCAGCAGCGTAGCAGGACAGGGGAACGAGCAGTACTTC
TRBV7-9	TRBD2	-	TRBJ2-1	CASSGGTSGGPSYNEQFF	TGTGCCAGCAGCGGAGGGACTAGCGGGGGGCCTTCCTACAATGAGCAGTTCTTC
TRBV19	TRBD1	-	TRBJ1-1	CASRGTGRSTEAFF	TGTGCCAGTAGGGGGACAGGGAGGTCCACTGAAGCTTTCTTT
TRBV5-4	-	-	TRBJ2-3	CASSSLTTQDTQYF	TGTGCCAGCAGCTCCCTGACTACCCAAGATACGCAGTATTTT
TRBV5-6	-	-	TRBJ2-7	CASSSGTPTYEQYF	TGTGCCAGCAGTTCCGGGACACCAACCTACGAGCAGTACTTC
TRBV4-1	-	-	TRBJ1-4	CASSLSNEKLFF	TGCGCCAGCAGCCTTAGTAATGAAAAACTGTTTTTT
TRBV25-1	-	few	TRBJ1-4	CASSGPGSWGEKLFF	TGTGCCAGCAGTGGCCCGGGGTCTTGGGGTGAAAAACTGTTTTTT
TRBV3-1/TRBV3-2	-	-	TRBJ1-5	CASSFAGGHQPQHF	TGTGCCAGCAGTTTCGCGGGAGGTCATCAGCCCCAGCATTTT
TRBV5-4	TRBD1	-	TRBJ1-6	CASSSYKQTGRNSPLHF	TGTGCCAGCAGCTCCTACAAGCAGACAGGGAGAAATTCACCCCTCCACTTT
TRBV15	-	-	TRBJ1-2	CATSRDQSLRGGSYGYTF	TGTGCCACCAGCAGAGACCAATCCCTGAGGGGGGGCAGCTATGGCTACACCTTC
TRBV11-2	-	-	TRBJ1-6	CASSSSWADSPLHF	TGTGCCAGCAGCTCCTCATGGGCTGATTCACCCCTCCACTTT
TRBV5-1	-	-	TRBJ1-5	CASLITESNQPQHF	TGCGCCAGCCTGATCACGGAGAGTAATCAGCCCCAGCATTTT
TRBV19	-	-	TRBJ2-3	CASTNKEFFRLGSTDTQYF	TGTGCCAGTACTAATAAGGAGTTTTTCAGACTAGGGAGCACAGATACGCAGTATTTT
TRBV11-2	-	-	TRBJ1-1	CASIPQGPNTEAFF	TGTGCCAGCATCCCACAGGGACCGAACACTGAAGCTTTCTTT
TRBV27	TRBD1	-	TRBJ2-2	CASSFPNRDRVCQYAGELFF	TGTGCCAGCAGTTTCCCAAACAGGGACAGGGTGTGCCAATACGCCGGGGAGCTGTTTTTT
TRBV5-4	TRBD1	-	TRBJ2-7	CASSARGPPYEQYF	TGTGCCAGCAGCGCCAGGGGGCCTCCCTACGAGCAGTACTTC
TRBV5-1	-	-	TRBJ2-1	CASSPIQGKDYNEQFF	TGCGCCAGCAGCCCAATCCAGGGGAAAGATTACAATGAGCAGTTCTTC
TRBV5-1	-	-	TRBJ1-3	CASSPQVTGNTIYF	TGCGCCAGCAGCCCACAGGTTACTGGAAACACCATATATTTT
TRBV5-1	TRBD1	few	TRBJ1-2	CASSLQGTGDGYTF	TGCGCCAGCAGCCTCCAGGGGACAGGGGATGGCTACACCTTC